The entry below describes one TCR beta chain. Original handling: Amplification from reference gene primers served as the basis for estimated nucleated cell counts. The table came from immunoSEQ multiplex PCR; TCRdb's copy has only in-frame clones and leaves some out. D and trimming come from the DNA, and the V and J calls and clone size come from that table. The table shows 62,000 or so clones, with 75% to 90% occurring only once. These data belong to a study of blood T cell repertoires in COVID-19. Turning to the study itself: PBMCs, B-cell-depleted T cells, or T cells provided the cDNA or gDNA that made up the material.

CDR3 length: 12 amino acids. Trimming pared 4 bases from V and 4 bases from J, leaving 8 bases between. The germline V gene has CDR1 SGHAT and CDR2 FQNNGV. Sequencing was done on a sample of peripheral blood. V gene TRBV11-2 combines with J gene TRBJ2-7; D may be TRBD1 (6 bases). This receptor was identified in a man aged 45-65 years with acute or convalescent COVID-19. The CDR3 here is CASSSDSYEQYV. CDR3 DNA sequence: TGTGCCAGCAGCTCGGACAGTTACGAGCAGTACGTC.